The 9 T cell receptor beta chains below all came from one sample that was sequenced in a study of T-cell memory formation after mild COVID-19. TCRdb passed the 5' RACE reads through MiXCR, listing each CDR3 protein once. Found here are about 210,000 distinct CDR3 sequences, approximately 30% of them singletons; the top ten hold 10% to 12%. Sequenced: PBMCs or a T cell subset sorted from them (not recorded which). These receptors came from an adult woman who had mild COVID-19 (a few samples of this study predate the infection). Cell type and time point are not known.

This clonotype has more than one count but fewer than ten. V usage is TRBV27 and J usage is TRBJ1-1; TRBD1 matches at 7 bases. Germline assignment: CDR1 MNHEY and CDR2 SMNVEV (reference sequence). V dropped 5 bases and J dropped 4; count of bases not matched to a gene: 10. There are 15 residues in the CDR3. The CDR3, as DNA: TGTGCCAGCAGTCGGTCGACAGGGCAAGCCACTGAAGCTTTCTTT. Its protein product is CASSRSTGQATEAFF.

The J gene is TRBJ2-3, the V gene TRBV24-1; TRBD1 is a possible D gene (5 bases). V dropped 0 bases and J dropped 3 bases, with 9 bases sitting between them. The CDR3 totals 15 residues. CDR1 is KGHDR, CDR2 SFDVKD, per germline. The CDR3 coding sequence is TGTGCCACCAGTGATTTGGAAGGGGAAACAGATACGCAGTATTTT. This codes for CATSDLEGETDTQYF.

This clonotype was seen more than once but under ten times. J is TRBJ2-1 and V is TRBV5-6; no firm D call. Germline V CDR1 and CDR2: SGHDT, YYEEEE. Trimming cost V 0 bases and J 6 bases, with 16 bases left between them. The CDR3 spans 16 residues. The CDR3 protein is CASSLEGRQHSNEQFF. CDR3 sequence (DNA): TGTGCCAGCAGCTTGGAAGGTAGGCAGCATAGCAATGAGCAGTTCTTC.

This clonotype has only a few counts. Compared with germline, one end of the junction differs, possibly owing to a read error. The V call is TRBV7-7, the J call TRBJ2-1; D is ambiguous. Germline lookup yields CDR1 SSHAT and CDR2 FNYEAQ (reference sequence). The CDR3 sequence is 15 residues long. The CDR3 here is CASSSRPSSYNEQFF. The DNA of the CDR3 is TGTGCTAGCAGCTCACGACCAAGCTCCTACAATGAGCAGTTCTTC.

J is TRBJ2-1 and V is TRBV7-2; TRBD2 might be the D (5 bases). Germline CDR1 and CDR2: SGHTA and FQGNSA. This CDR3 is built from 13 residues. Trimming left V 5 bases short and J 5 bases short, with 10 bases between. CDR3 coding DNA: TGTGCCAGCAGCCGTCTAGCCCACAATGAGCAGTTCTTC. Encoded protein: CASSRLAHNEQFF.

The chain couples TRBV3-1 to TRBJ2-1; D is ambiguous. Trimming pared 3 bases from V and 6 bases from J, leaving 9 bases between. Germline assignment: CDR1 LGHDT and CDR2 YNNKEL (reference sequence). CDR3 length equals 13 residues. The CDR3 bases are TGTGCCAGCAGCCAGTGGGCGGTCAATGAGCAGTTCTTC. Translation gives CASSQWAVNEQFF.

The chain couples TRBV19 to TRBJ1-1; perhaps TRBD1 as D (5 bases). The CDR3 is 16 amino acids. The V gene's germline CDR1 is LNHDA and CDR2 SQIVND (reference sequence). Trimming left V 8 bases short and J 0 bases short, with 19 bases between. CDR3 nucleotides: TGTGCCAGTCGGGGTTTGCGGCGGGGCTTGAACACTGAAGCTTTCTTT. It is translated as CASRGLRRGLNTEAFF.

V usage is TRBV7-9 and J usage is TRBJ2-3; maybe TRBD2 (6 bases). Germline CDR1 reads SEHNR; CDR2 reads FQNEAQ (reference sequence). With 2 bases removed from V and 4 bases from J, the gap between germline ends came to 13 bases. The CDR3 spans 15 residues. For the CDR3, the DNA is TGTGCCAGCAGCTTATTAGCGGCCCAAGCAGATACGCAGTATTTT. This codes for CASSLLAAQADTQYF. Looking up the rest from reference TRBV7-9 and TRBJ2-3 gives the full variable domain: DTGVSQNPRHKITKRGQNVTFRCDPISEHNRLYWYRQTLGQGPEFLTYFQNEAQLEKSRLLSDRFSAERPKGSFSTLEIQRTEQGDSAMYLCASSLLAAQADTQYFGPGTRLTVL.

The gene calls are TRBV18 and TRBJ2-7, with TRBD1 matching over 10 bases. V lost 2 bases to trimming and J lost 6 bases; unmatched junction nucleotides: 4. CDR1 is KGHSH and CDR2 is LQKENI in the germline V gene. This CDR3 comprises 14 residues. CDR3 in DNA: TGTGCCAGCTCACCAGGGACAGGGGTTGGCGAGCAGTACTTC. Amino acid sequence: CASSPGTGVGEQYF.